This record concerns one TCR beta chain sequence. This entry is derived from a study of blood T cell repertoires in COVID-19. Per the germline V gene, CDR1 is MNHEY and CDR2 is SMNVEV (reference sequence). V was pared by 5 bases and J by 5 bases, with 10 bases of the junction left unmatched. This CDR3 has 17 residues. In the study's own analysis: Reference gene primer amplification in the assay estimated nucleated cell counts. Sequencing used immunoSEQ multiplex PCR; TCRdb keeps in-frame clones, though not all of them. V, J and clone size are taken as reported in that table, and D and trimming were inferred from the DNA itself. The profile covers 100,000 to 150,000 clones, with approximately 86% appearing a single time and 0.88% taken by the ten largest.

Sequencing was done on a sample of peripheral blood. V gene TRBV27 combines with J gene TRBJ2-7; 15 nucleotides match TRBD2. This TCR was recovered from a woman between 50 and 59 years old with active or convalescent COVID-19. The CDR3 loop reads CASSTGLAGGLLNEQYF. CDR3 nucleotides: TGTGCCAGCAGTACCGGACTAGCGGGAGGGCTTCTGAACGAGCAGTACTTC.